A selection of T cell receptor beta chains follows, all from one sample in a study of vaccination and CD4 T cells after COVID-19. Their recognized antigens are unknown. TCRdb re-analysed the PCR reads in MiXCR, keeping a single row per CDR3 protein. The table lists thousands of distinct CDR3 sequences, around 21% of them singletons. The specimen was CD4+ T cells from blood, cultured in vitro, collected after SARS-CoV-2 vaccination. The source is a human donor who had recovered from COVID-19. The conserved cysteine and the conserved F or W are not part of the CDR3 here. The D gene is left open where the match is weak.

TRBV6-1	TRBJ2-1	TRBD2	ASSPFGGRTYNEQF
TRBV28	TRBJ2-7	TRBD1	ASRNRGEQY
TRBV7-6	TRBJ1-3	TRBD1	ASSLAAGTGAWGNTIY
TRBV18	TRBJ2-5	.	ASSPDLTKY
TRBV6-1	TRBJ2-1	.	ASKLDSANNEQF
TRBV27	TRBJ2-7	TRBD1	ASTLTGSHEQY
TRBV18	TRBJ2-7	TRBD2	ASSSAGGEDYEQY
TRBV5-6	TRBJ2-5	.	ASSLAETQY
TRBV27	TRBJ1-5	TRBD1	ASREGDRGAWEPQH
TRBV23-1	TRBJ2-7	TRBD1	ASSPPNPGTAGGAGP
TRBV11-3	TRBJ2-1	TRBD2	ASIRGTGGFHNEQF
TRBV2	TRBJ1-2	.	ASMGGTYGYT
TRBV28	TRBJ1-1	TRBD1	ASSTDRTEAF
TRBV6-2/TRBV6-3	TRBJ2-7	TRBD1	ASSYRTGPYEQY
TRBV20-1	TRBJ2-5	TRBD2	SARVASGDQETQY
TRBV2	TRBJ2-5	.	ASSQETQY
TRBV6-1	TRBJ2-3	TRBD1	ASSDQGTGGQAQY
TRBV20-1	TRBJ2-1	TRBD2	SAISGGGNNEQF
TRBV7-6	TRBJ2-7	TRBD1	ASSLEWGQGPREQY
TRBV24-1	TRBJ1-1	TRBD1	ATRAGGVNTEAF
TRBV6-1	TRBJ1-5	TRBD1	ASRWTGRDQPQH
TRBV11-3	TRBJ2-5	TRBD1	ASSHTGVRETQY
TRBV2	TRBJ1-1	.	ASRIDPLTEAF
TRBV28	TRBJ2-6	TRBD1	ASSPGTGGSSGANVLT
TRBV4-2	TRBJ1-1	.	ASSQDLPGNTEAF
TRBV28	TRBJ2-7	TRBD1	ASRRSGQVNYEQY
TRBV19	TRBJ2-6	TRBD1	ASSPTGGSLSGANVLT
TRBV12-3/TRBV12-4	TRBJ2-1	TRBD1	ATRDRETSEQF
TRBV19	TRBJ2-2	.	ASSMGNTGELF
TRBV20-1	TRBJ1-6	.	SARDRQGRGSPLH
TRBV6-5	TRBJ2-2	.	ASSYQQENTGELF
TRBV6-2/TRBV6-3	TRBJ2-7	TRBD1	ASNDQGQLATYEQY